This TCR beta chain was documented in a study of spatial heterogeneity in lung cancer. Study-level findings and limits: Counts of expanded intratumoral alpha and beta TCRs tracked tumor mutation counts.

Ten or more counts support this clonotype. Its antigen is still unknown. Because this beta chain is a stray read in a library intended to capture alpha chains, its abundance should not be given much weight. As for time point: sample taken at primary tumor resection. Material for sequencing was whole RNA from tumor, nontumor lung or frozen PBMC, left unsorted. TCRdb analysed the 5' RACE reads with MiXCR anew, one entry per CDR3 protein. This table has thousands of distinct CDR3 sequences, roughly 13% appearing once. This material consisted of lung tumor tissue, taken at surgery. This receptor was taken from a female donor with early-stage non-small cell lung cancer.

CDR3 protein: CASSFSGVLTDTQYF. The CDR3 region has the DNA TGTGCCAGCAGCTTTTCGGGGGTCCTCACAGATACGCAGTATTTT. The chain combines TRBV7-2 with TRBJ2-3, with a possible D match to TRBD2 (6 bases). The V end lost 3 bases, the J end lost 2 bases, and 12 bases lay between the germline ends. This CDR3 is 15 amino acids long. From germline, CDR1 is SGHTA and CDR2 FQGNSA.